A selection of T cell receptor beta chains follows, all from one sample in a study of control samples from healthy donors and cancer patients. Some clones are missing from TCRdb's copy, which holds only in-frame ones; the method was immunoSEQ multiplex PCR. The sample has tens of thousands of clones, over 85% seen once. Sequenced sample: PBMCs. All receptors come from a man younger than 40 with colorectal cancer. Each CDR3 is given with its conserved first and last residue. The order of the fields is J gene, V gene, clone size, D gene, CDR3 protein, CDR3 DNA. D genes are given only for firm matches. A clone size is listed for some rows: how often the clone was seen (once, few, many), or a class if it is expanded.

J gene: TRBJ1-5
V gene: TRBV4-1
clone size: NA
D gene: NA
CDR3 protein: CASSPNRDQPQHF
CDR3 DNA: TGCGCCAGCAGCCCCAATCGAGATCAGCCCCAGCATTTT

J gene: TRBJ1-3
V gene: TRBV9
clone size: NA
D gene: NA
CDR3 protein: CASSVATGAAGNTIYF
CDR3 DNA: TGTGCCAGCAGCGTAGCTACCGGGGCGGCTGGAAACACCATATATTTT

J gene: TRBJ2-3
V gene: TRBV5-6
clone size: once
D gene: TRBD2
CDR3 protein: CASSLNGGGATDTQYF
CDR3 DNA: TGTGCCAGCAGCTTAAATGGCGGGGGGGCCACAGATACGCAGTATTTT

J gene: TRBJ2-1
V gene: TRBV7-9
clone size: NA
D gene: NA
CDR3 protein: CASSLAGGPRVNEQFF
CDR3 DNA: TGTGCCAGCAGCTTAGCGGGGGGGCCCCGCGTAAATGAGCAGTTCTTC

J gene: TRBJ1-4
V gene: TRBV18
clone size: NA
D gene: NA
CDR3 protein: CASSPPGTTNEKLFF
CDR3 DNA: TGTGCCAGCTCACCACCCGGAACAACTAATGAAAAACTGTTTTTT

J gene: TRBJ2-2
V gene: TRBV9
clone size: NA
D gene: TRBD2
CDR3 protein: CASTTYASGGTIPGELFF
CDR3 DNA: TGTGCCAGCACCACGTACGCTAGCGGGGGGACTATCCCCGGGGAGCTGTTTTTT

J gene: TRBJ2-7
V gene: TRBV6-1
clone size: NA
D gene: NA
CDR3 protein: CASSELGQPRQYF
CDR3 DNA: TGTGCCAGCAGTGAGCTGGGTCAACCAAGGCAGTACTTC

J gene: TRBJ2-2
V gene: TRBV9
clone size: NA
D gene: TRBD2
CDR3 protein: CASSGSGGNTGELFF
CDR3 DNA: TGTGCCAGCAGCGGTAGCGGGGGGAACACCGGGGAGCTGTTTTTT

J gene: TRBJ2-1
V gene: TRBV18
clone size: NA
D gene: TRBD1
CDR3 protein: CASSRGQSNEQFF
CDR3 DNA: TGTGCCAGCTCACGGGGACAGAGTAATGAGCAGTTCTTC

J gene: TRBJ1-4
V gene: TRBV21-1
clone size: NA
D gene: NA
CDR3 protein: CASSKPADEKLFF
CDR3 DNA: TGTGCCAGCAGCAAGCCAGCGGATGAAAAACTGTTTTTT

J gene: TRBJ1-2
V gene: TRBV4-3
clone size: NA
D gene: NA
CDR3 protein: CASSLQRADTLNYGYTF
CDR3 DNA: TGCGCCAGCAGCCTCCAAAGGGCGGATACACTTAACTATGGCTACACCTTC

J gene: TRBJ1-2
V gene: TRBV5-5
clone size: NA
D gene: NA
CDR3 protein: CASSPVNDGAYGYTF
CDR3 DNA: TGTGCCAGCAGCCCCGTTAACGACGGAGCCTATGGCTACACCTTC

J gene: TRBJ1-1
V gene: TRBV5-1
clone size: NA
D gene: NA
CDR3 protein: CASSTGTGTMNTEAFF
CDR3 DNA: TGCGCCAGCAGCACGGGGACTGGAACCATGAACACTGAAGCTTTCTTT

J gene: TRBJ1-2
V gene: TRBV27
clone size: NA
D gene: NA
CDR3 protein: CASGEYREGYGYTF
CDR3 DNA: TGTGCCAGCGGGGAATACAGGGAAGGCTATGGCTACACCTTC

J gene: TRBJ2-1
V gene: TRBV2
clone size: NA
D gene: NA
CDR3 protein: CASSESGPEPYNEQFF
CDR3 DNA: TGTGCCAGCAGTGAATCCGGGCCCGAACCCTACAATGAGCAGTTCTTC

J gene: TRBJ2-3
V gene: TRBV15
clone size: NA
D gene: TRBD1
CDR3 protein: CATSRKTGKSTDTQYF
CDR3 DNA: TGTGCCACCAGCAGAAAGACAGGGAAAAGCACAGATACGCAGTATTTT

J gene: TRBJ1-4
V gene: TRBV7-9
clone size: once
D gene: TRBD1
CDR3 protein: CASSASGQPNEKLFF
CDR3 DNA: TGTGCCAGCAGCGCTTCGGGACAGCCTAATGAAAAACTGTTTTTT

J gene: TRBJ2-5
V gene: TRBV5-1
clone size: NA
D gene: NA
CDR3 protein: CASSPRSPQETQYF
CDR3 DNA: TGCGCCAGCAGCCCCCGGTCGCCCCAAGAGACCCAGTACTTC

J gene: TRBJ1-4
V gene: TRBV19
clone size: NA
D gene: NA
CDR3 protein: CASTTRHRRTEKLFF
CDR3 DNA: TGTGCCAGTACCACACGACACCGACGAACGGAAAAACTGTTTTTT

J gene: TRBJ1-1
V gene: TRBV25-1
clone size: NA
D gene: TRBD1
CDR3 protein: CASSEYGQGKNTEAFF
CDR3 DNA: TGTGCCAGCAGTGAATATGGACAGGGCAAGAACACTGAAGCTTTCTTT

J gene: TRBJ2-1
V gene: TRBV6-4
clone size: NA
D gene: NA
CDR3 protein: CASSPDRSGASEQFF
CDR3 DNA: TGTGCCAGCAGCCCCGACAGGTCGGGCGCGTCCGAGCAGTTCTTC

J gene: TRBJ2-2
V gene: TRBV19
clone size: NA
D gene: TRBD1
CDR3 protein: CASIGTGRDWTGELFF
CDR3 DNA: TGTGCCAGTATTGGGACAGGGAGGGATTGGACCGGGGAGCTGTTTTTT

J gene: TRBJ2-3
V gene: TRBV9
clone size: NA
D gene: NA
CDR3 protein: CASSVAITSTDTQYF
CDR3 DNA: TGTGCCAGCAGCGTAGCGATTACCTCGACGGATACGCAGTATTTT

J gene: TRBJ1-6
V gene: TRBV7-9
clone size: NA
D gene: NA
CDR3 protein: CASSLKGRYNSPLHF
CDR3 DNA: TGTGCCAGCAGCTTAAAGGGCCGGTATAATTCACCCCTCCACTTT

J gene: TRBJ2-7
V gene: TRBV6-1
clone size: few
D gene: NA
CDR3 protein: CASSEAQGGGDEQYF
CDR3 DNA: TGTGCCAGCAGTGAAGCACAGGGAGGTGGGGACGAGCAGTACTTC

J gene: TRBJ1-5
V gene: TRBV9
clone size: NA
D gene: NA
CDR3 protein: CASSRDGTPPNQPQHF
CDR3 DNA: TGTGCCAGTAGCCGGGACGGGACGCCGCCGAATCAGCCCCAGCATTTT

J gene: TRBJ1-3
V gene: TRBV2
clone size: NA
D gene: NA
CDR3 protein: CASSVGGSGNTIYF
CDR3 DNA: TGTGCCAGCAGTGTGGGGGGCTCTGGAAACACCATATATTTT

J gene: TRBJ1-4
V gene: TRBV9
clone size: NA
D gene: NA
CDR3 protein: CASSATGISEKLFF
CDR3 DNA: TGTGCCAGCAGCGCCACAGGAATTAGCGAAAAACTGTTTTTT

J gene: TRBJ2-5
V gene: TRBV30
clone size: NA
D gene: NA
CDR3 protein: CACDKPGGIEETQYF
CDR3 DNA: TGTGCCTGTGACAAGCCAGGGGGGATCGAAGAGACCCAGTACTTC

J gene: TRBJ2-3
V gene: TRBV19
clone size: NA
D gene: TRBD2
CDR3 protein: CASSISRGGRDTQYF
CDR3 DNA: TGTGCCAGTAGTATTTCTCGGGGGGGCCGAGATACGCAGTATTTT

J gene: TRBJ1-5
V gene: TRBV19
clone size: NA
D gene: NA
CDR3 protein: CASSWGRIGLGGRKKREPQHF
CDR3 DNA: TGTGCCAGTAGTTGGGGGCGCATAGGGCTCGGAGGGCGTAAAAAAAGGGAACCCCAGCATTTT

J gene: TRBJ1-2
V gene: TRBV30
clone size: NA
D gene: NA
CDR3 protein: CAWSALAGVLNYGYTF
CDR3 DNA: TGTGCCTGGAGCGCCTTGGCGGGGGTTCTCAACTATGGCTACACCTTC

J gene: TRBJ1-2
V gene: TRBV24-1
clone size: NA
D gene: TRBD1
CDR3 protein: CATSDYDRDGGYTF
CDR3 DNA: TGTGCCACCAGTGATTACGACAGGGATGGAGGCTACACCTTC

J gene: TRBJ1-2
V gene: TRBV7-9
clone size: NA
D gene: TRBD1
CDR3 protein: CASSSTRRETGVGGYTF
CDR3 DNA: TGTGCCAGCAGCTCTACGCGACGGGAGACAGGGGTTGGTGGCTACACCTTC

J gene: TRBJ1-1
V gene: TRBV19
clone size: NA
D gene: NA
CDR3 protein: CASIQGYYTEAFF
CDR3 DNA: TGTGCCAGTATTCAGGGTTACTACACTGAAGCTTTCTTT

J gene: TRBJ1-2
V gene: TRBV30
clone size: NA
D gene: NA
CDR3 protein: CALGSTYGYTF
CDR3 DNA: TGTGCCTTGGGGTCCACTTATGGCTACACCTTC

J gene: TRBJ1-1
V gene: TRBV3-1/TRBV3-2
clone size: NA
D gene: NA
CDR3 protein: CASSRGRANTEAFF
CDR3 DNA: TGTGCCAGCAGCCGAGGAAGGGCGAACACTGAAGCTTTCTTT

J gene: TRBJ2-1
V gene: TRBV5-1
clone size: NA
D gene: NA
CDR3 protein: CASSLENSFYNEQFF
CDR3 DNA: TGCGCCAGCAGCTTGGAGAACAGCTTTTACAATGAGCAGTTCTTC

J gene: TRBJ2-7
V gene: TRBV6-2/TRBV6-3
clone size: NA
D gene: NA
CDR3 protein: CASSEEVQGRVYF
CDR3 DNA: TGTGCCAGCAGTGAGGAAGTCCAGGGCCGTGTGTACTTC

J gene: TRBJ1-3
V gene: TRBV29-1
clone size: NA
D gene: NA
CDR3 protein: CSVEGRAGNTIYF
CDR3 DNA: TGCAGCGTTGAAGGGAGGGCGGGAAACACCATATATTTT

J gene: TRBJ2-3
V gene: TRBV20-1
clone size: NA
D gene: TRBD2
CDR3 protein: CSASDPGTSGGGITDTQYF
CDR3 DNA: TGCAGTGCTAGTGACCCCGGGACTAGCGGGGGGGGTATTACAGATACGCAGTATTTT

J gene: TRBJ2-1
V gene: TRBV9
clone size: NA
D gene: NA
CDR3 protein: CASSVAAGYEQFF
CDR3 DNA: TGTGCCAGCAGCGTAGCTGCTGGTTATGAGCAGTTCTTC

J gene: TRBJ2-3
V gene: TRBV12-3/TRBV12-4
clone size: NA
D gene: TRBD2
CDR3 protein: CASSLFGTMMYF
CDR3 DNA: TGTGCCAGCAGTTTGTTTGGGACTATGATGTATTTT

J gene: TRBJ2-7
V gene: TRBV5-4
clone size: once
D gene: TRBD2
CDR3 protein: CASSLKAGASSYEQYF
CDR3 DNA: TGTGCCAGCAGCCTTAAAGCGGGGGCTAGCTCCTACGAGCAGTACTTC

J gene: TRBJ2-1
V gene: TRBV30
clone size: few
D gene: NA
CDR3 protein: CAWSRVGTEQFF
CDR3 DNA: TGTGCCTGGAGCCGGGTGGGGACCGAGCAGTTCTTC

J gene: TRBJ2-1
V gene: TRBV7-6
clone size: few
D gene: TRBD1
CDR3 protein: CASSFGDSFSNEQFF
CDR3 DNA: TGTGCCAGCAGCTTTGGGGACAGCTTTTCCAATGAGCAGTTCTTC

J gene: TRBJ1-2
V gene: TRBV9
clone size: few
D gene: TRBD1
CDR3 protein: CASSVAGQGELQRLAF
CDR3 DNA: TGTGCCAGCAGCGTAGCGGGACAGGGGGAGTTGCAAAGGCTCGCCTTC